One sample yielded the 15 T cell receptor delta chains listed below, sequenced in a study of γδ T cells in repeated Plasmodium falciparum infection. Vgamma9/Vdelta2+ and Vdelta2-negative gammadelta T cells were flow-sorted from PBMC for bulk sequencing. TCRdb re-analyzed the multiplex PCR reads via CATT. This sample has roughly 48,000 delta-chain clones, with 1.6% found just once. Sequences were obtained from gamma-delta T cells from blood. Receptors originate from a pool of human donors (malaria-infected and uninfected, not separated).

Regarding this clone: It differs at one base from a far larger clone, so likely a read error. The same CDR3 also results from other DNA sequences found in this sample. The rearrangement joins TRDV1 to TRDJ1; 8 bases fit TRDD3. The J gene was missing in TCRdb and was found by matching the end of the DNA to germline. Germline V gene data show CDR1 as TSWWSYY and CDR2 as QGS. The CDR3 length is 23 residues. Germline trimming cut 0 bases from V and 0 bases from J; bases unmatched to any gene: 24. The CDR3 DNA is TGTGCTCTTGGGGAACTAGAAGGTCCTACGTATGCCAACTGGGGGGAGTACACCGATAAACTCATCTTT. This encodes CALGELEGPTYANWGEYTDKLIF.

This clone was seen only a few times. A far more abundant clone sits one base away, making this likely a read error. The sample carries other DNA sequences with the same CDR3. The chain is built from TRDV1 and TRDJ1; TRDD3 aligns across 11 bases. The CDR3 is 28 amino acids. Germline CDR1 TSWWSYY, CDR2 QGS. J lost 0 bases, V lost 3 bases, and 39 bases had no gene match. The CDR3, as DNA: TGTGCTCTTGGGGAGCTACTGGTTGGCATGCTTCCTACACGTCTGGGGGATACCCGCGAATCGTACACCGATAAACTCATCTTT. Its translation is CALGELLVGMLPTRLGDTRESYTDKLIF.

This clone was detected a few times. The chain carries TRDV1 and TRDJ1; 9 bases are shared with TRDD3. No J gene was available from TCRdb, and it was assigned here by a germline match of the DNA. This CDR3 region has 26 residues. V lost 0 bases, J lost 0 bases, and 32 bases stayed unmatched. The germline V gene encodes CDR1 TSWWSYY and CDR2 QGS. As DNA, the CDR3 is TGTGCTCTTGGGGAACTTTGGGCTAGTTTTGTCCCCACTGGGGGACTAACAGCCTGGGACACCGATAAACTCATCTTT. Its translation: CALGELWASFVPTGGLTAWDTDKLIF.

Points on this clone: TCRdb's entry gives the protein of a much larger clone, which mismatches this DNA's translation at residues 10 and 13, likely from a read error; the protein reported here is translated from the DNA. CDR3 region: CALSLRPSYGGIDTDKLIF. The CDR3 DNA reads as TGTGCTCTTTCCCTGAGGCCCTCTTACGGGGGGATAGACACCGATAAACTCATCTTT. V and J are TRDV1 and TRDJ1; 8 bases fit TRDD3. Looked up from germline, CDR1 is TSWWSYY and CDR2 is QGS. J was trimmed by 0 bases and V by 8 bases; bases with no gene match: 20. This CDR3 region has 19 residues.

This clone was observed a few times. Translating this DNA gives a protein that differs at residue 15 from the TCRdb one, which belongs to a much larger clone; a read error is likely, and the protein shown is this translation. The V gene is TRDV1, but the J gene lacks a call; TRDD3 was called by the table and not checked on the DNA. Germline CDR1 TSWWSYY, CDR2 QGS. This CDR3 has 17 amino acids. CDR3 in DNA: TGTGCTCTTGGGGAGCCTACGGTGGGGGATGACACCGATAAACCCATCTTT. Translated, it gives CALGEPTVGDDTDKPIF.

A remark on this clone: The translation of this DNA and the TCRdb protein of a much larger clone differ at residue 8, probably owing to a read error; the protein shown here is translated from the DNA. The chain uses TRDV1 and TRDJ3, with 12 bases matching TRDD3. Because TCRdb records no J gene, it was assigned here through a match of the DNA to germline. Germline CDR1 and CDR2: TSWWSYY and QGS. Losses at the gene ends were 2 bases for V and 0 bases for J; bases not matched to a gene: 14. CDR3 length: 23 residues. The CDR3: CALGESASDWGIPSSWDTRQMFF. The DNA for the CDR3 is TGTGCTCTTGGGGAATCGGCGAGCGACTGGGGGATACCGAGCTCCTGGGACACCCGACAGATGTTTTTC.

To note about this clone: This sequence is one base from a far larger clone and is likely a read error. Distinct nucleotide sequences in the sample also encode this CDR3. The CDR3, as DNA: TGCGCTCTTGGGGAACGCCTTTTTTCGTACACCGATAAACTCATCTTT. As protein: CALGERLFSYTDKLIF. J is TRDJ1 and V is TRDV1; tentatively, D is TRDD3 (5 bases). No J gene is reported in TCRdb; it was inferred here by comparing the DNA with germline. This CDR3 is 16 amino acids long. Germline V gene data show CDR1 as TSWWSYY and CDR2 as QGS.

As for this clone: The amino acid sequence in TCRdb belongs to a much larger clone and departs from this DNA's translation at residue 11, likely a sequencing read error; the sequence shown is translated from the DNA. The rearrangement uses TRDV2 and TRDJ1; TRDD3 agrees at 8 bases. Assignment of the J gene here rests on matching the DNA to germline, because TCRdb gives none. The junction had 15 bases not matched to a gene; V was cut back by 0 bases and J by 7 bases. Germline V gene sequence: CDR1 GEAIGNYY, CDR2 EKD. The CDR3 loop spans 17 amino acids. The CDR3 nucleotides are TGTGCCTGTGACACCCGTGTTGATACTGGGGGCGAGTGTAAACTCATCTTT. Protein: CACDTRVDTGGECKLIF.

Comment on this clone: The protein held in TCRdb is that of a much larger clone and does not match this DNA's translation at residue 5, likely because of a read error; the protein shown is translated from the DNA. The CDR3 region is CALGGLPTRTGGYRMGDKLIF. The CDR3 region has the DNA TGTGCTCTTGGGGGACTACCTACCCGTACTGGGGGATACCGCATGGGCGATAAACTCATCTTT. The chain joins TRDV1 to TRDJ1, with 12 bases identical to TRDD3. No J gene was available from TCRdb, and it was assigned here by a germline match of the DNA. There are 21 residues in the CDR3. V lost 4 bases, J lost 4 bases, and 22 bases stayed unmatched. Germline CDR1 TSWWSYY, CDR2 QGS.

The table lists this clone with many counts. Only one base separates this from a far larger clonotype, so it likely reflects a read error. Other DNA sequences in the sample encode the same CDR3. CDR3 nucleotide sequence: TGTGCTCTTGGGGACTCCTACCTCGATAAACTCATCTTT. This encodes CALGDSYLDKLIF. This rearrangement joins TRDV1 to TRDJ1, with D perhaps matching TRDD2 (6 bases). TCRdb leaves out the J gene; it was filled in here by matching the DNA to germline. Germline loops: CDR1 TSWWSYY, CDR2 QGS. CDR3 length equals 13 residues. V was pared by 3 bases and J by 4 bases, with 9 bases between.

In this sample, this clone turned up many times. TCRdb lists the protein of a much larger clone for this DNA, which differs at residue 13, so this is likely a read error; the protein given here is translated from the DNA itself. V gene assignment gives TRDV2, but the J gene was left uncalled; the table's D call, TRDD3, has no DNA check behind it. Germline assignment: CDR1 GEAIGNYY and CDR2 EKD. This CDR3 has 15 residues. The CDR3 here is CACDSKAWDTRQVFF. The CDR3 bases are TGTGCCTGTGACTCCAAGGCCTGGGACACCCGACAGGTGTTTTTC.

This clone was counted many times. The protein TCRdb gives is from a much larger clone and does not agree with this DNA's translation at residue 3, likely a read error; the protein shown here comes from the DNA. V is TRDV1 and J is TRDJ4; the match to TRDD3 covers 9 bases. Per germline, CDR1 TSWWSYY and CDR2 QGS. This CDR3 comprises 19 residues. CDR3 bases: TGTGCTCCTGGGGTGAGCTTCCCACCCCGTACTGGGGGAGACAGACCCCTGATCTTT. Residues: CAPGVSFPPRTGGDRPLIF.

This clone came up many times. The protein recorded in TCRdb does not match the translated DNA at residue 7; the protein presented here comes from translating the DNA. The chain uses TRDV1 and TRDJ1; 9 bases match TRDD3. Germline trimming cut 1 base from V and 1 base from J; bases unmatched to any gene: 10. This CDR3 region has 18 residues. Germline V gene sequence: CDR1 TSWWSYY, CDR2 QGS. The CDR3 reads CALGEHGGIPFCTDKLIF. The CDR3 DNA follows: TGTGCTCTTGGGGAACACGGGGGGATACCCTTTTGCACCGATAAACTCATCTTT.

Comment on this clone: This DNA translates differently at residue 19 from the TCRdb protein, which is that of a much larger clone; a read error is likely, and the protein shown is the DNA's own translation. Here the CDR3 DNA reads TGTGCCTCCAAAAGTATTGGTCAAGCCTTCCTGCGACCGTCCGGGGGACTCGATAGACTCATCTTT. Translated: CASKSIGQAFLRPSGGLDRLIF. The genes are TRDV3 and TRDJ1, with D perhaps matching TRDD2 (7 bases). Since TCRdb gives no J gene, matching the DNA to germline was used here to assign it. The CDR3 runs to 22 residues. Per germline, CDR1 TVYSNPD and CDR2 GDNSRS (reference sequence).

As regards this clone: TCRdb attributes to this sequence the protein of a much larger clone, which differs from the DNA translation at residue 12; a read error is likely, and the protein displayed is translated from the DNA. The chain carries TRDV1 and TRDJ1; TRDD3 matches 8 bases. Here the J gene was assigned by germline matching of the DNA, as TCRdb has none. J lost 4 bases, V lost 2 bases, and 12 bases had no gene match. Germline V gene lookup returns CDR1 TSWWSYY and CDR2 QGS. The CDR3 runs to 17 residues. The chain's CDR3 is CALGERTLGDYIDKLIF. Here the CDR3 DNA reads TGTGCTCTTGGGGAAAGAACTTTGGGGGATTACATCGATAAACTCATCTTT.